One TCR beta chain is described in this entry. As yet, its antigen is unknown. The entry originates in a study of T cells in localized non-small cell lung cancer. Study-wide results and caveats: Across samples, adjacent lung featured a median around 60 of the top 100 tumor clones. It was uninvolved adjacent lung that showed the highest T cell clonality, exceeding tumor. A raised T cell density in blood coincided with lengthier overall survival.

Sequencing used immunoSEQ multiplex PCR; TCRdb keeps in-frame clones, though not all of them. There are about 59,000 clones in the sample; roughly nine tenths occur only once, and about 20% lies in the top ten. This clonotype was sampled from a man aged 40 to 70 with stage I lung adenocarcinoma. Here the sequenced sample was peripheral blood, taken before any cancer treatment.

The CDR3 reads CAIRSETEETQYF. CDR3 sequence (DNA): TGCGCCATTCGTTCCGAGACAGAAGAGACCCAGTACTTC. The chain recombines TRBV5-1 with TRBJ2-5; weak D call: TRBD1 (5 bases). CDR3 length: 13 amino acids. Trimming left V 9 bases short and J 3 bases short, with 15 bases between. The germline V gene has CDR1 SGHRS and CDR2 YFSETQ.